This TCR beta chain was obtained from a study of OX40 agonist ivuxolimab in advanced cancers. On the study more broadly: The dose-escalation cohort was just under 85% male, with a mean age of 60 years, ranging about 23 to 90.

This table comes from immunoSEQ multiplex PCR, and its TCRdb copy is limited to in-frame clones, with some not included. The sample lists approximately 60,000 clones; 88% were seen once. The sequence derives from an adult with an advanced solid tumor such as melanoma, head and neck, liver or kidney cancer. The sample in question was CD4+ or CD8+ T cells sorted from blood, obtained in a trial of the OX40 agonist ivuxolimab.

The CDR3 region is CASSEAHRVGNQPQHF. The CDR3, as DNA: TGCGCCAGCAGTGAGGCCCACAGGGTAGGCAATCAGCCCCAGCATTTT. The rearrangement uses TRBV10-2 and TRBJ1-5; a possible D gene is TRBD1 (6 bases). The CDR3 length is 16 residues. The germline CDR1 and CDR2 sequences are WSHSY and SAAADI. Trimming shortened V by 2 bases and J by 2 bases, and 13 bases separated the two germline ends.